Each of the 25 T cell receptor beta chains below was sequenced from the same sample in a study of CD8 T cells in Susac syndrome. Reverse transcription used roughly 0.45 to 1 ug RNA and random hexamers. Using its own MiXCR run on the immunoSEQ multiplex PCR reads, TCRdb lists one record per CDR3 protein. The table includes 180,000 or so distinct CDR3 sequences, 90% to 96% detected once. Sequencing input: CD4+ T cells from PBMCs. The receptors shown here come from a human donor with multiple sclerosis.

V is TRBV11-2 and J is TRBJ1-2; 9 bases align to TRBD1. The germline gives CDR1 SGHAT, CDR2 FQNNGV. The CDR3 extends over 17 amino acids. V lost 1 base, J lost 8 bases, and 14 bases stayed unmatched. CDR3 sequence reads: CASSLGDRVEVGSGYTF. CDR3 DNA: TGTGCCAGCAGCTTAGGGGACAGGGTCGAAGTTGGATCGGGCTACACCTTC.

This clonotype occurred once. V is TRBV6-2 or TRBV6-3 and J is TRBJ1-2; D gene unclear. The ends were cut back, 6 bases at V and 4 bases at J, with 15 bases in the middle. The CDR3 runs to 14 residues. The germline V gene encodes CDR1 MNHEY and CDR2 SVGEGT. For the CDR3, the DNA is TGTGCCAGCAGAGAACCGACAAGAGTCTATGGCTACACCTTC. This codes for CASREPTRVYGYTF.

The chain has TRBV6-2 or TRBV6-3 and TRBJ1-2; D is unresolved. The CDR3 covers 18 residues. V gave up 0 bases and J gave up 0 bases, with 17 bases separating them. Per the germline V gene, CDR1 is MNHEY and CDR2 is SVGEGT. The CDR3 loop is CASSYSYGAKISNYGYTF. The CDR3 region has the DNA TGTGCCAGCAGTTACTCTTACGGCGCTAAGATCTCTAACTATGGCTACACCTTC.

The gene calls are TRBV18 and TRBJ1-3; weak D call: TRBD1 (5 bases). The ends were cut back, 6 bases at V and 0 bases at J, with 12 bases in the middle. The CDR3 length is 15 residues. Germline V lookup: CDR1 KGHSH, CDR2 LQKENI. CDR3 sequence reads: CASSLGTVSGNTIYF. The CDR3 DNA is TGTGCCAGCTCCCTCGGGACGGTCTCTGGAAACACCATATATTTT.

The chain combines TRBV25-1 with TRBJ2-2; 7 positions agree with TRBD2. The CDR3 is 15 amino acids. Trimming removed 1 base from V and 7 bases from J; junction bases left unmatched: 6. CDR1 and CDR2 (germline): MGHDK, SYGVNS. The CDR3 protein is CASSESGLPIGELFF. CDR3 nucleotide sequence: TGTGCCAGCAGTGAATCGGGACTACCGATCGGGGAGCTGTTTTTT.

The V and J genes are TRBV18 and TRBJ1-1, with D hard to call. Germline V gene data show CDR1 as KGHSH and CDR2 as LQKENI. The CDR3 has 12 amino acids. V was clipped by 2 bases and J by 6 bases, with 7 bases between them. The CDR3 here is CASSPTVAEAFF. CDR3 sequence (DNA): TGTGCCAGCTCACCAACAGTGGCTGAAGCTTTCTTT.

The rearrangement joins TRBV20-1 to TRBJ2-1; 8 nucleotides align to TRBD2. V lost 0 bases, J lost 4 bases, and 8 bases stayed unmatched. The V gene's germline CDR1 is DFQATT and CDR2 SNEGSKA (reference sequence). The CDR3 length is 16 residues. CDR3 sequence (DNA): TGCAGTGCTAGAGATCAGGCTAGCGGGCGTTACAATGAGCAGTTCTTC. Translated, it gives CSARDQASGRYNEQFF.

The chain employs TRBV11-2 and TRBJ2-5, with TRBD2 matching over 12 bases. Germline-derived CDR1 and CDR2 are SGHAT and FQNNGV. V gave up 3 bases and J gave up 8 bases; unmatched junction bases: 7. The CDR3 totals 15 residues. CDR3 amino acids: CASSFGPSGGETQYF. The DNA for the CDR3 is TGTGCCAGCAGCTTTGGGCCTAGCGGGGGGGAAACCCAGTACTTC.

The chain joins TRBV6-4 to TRBJ1-6, with D possibly TRBD1 on 6 matching bases. V was clipped by 3 bases and J by 5 bases, with 11 bases between them. Germline assignment: CDR1 MRHNA and CDR2 SNTAGT. The CDR3 sequence is 15 residues long. The CDR3 sequence is CASSEQGLHNSPLHF. In DNA form, the CDR3 reads TGTGCCAGCAGTGAACAGGGACTACATAATTCACCCCTCCACTTT.

The chain carries TRBV3-1 and TRBJ2-4, with D possibly being TRBD1 or TRBD2 (5 bases each). V gave up 4 bases and J gave up 6 bases, with 16 bases separating them. The germline CDR1 and CDR2 sequences are LGHDT and YNNKEL (reference sequence). CDR3 length: 15 amino acids. For the CDR3, the DNA is TGTGCCAGCAGCCGACCGGGACCTACAGGAAACATTCAGTACTTC. Encoded protein: CASSRPGPTGNIQYF.

This sequence joins TRBV5-1 and TRBJ2-7; 12 positions match TRBD1. Germline CDR1 and CDR2: SGHRS and YFSETQ. The CDR3 is 14 residues long. V trimming: 4 bases; J trimming: 9 bases; junction bases outside the gene matches: 8. Here the CDR3 DNA reads TGCGCCAGCAGCACGGGACAGGGGGCGTCCGTGCAGTACTTC. Translating it yields CASSTGQGASVQYF.

The J gene is TRBJ2-3, the V gene TRBV10-3, with TRBD2 as a possible D gene (5 bases). Germline CDR1 ENHRY, CDR2 SYGVKD. This CDR3 spans 13 amino acids. Trimming removed 6 bases at V and 2 bases at J, with 9 bases between. The CDR3 here is CAIRADYTDTQYF. CDR3 in DNA: TGTGCCATCAGGGCAGACTACACAGATACGCAGTATTTT.

This clonotype was counted a few times. The chain joins TRBV18 to TRBJ1-5; D is unclear. Germline CDR1 is KGHSH and CDR2 is LQKENI. This CDR3 contains 13 residues. V lost 6 bases to trimming and J lost 4 bases, with 10 bases between them. CDR3 loop: CASSPGLNQPQHF. The DNA for the CDR3 is TGTGCCAGCTCCCCCGGACTGAATCAGCCCCAGCATTTT.

The gene calls are TRBV29-1 and TRBJ1-3, with no clear D. Germline V gives CDR1 SQVTM, CDR2 ANQGSEA. V was trimmed by 6 bases and J by 0 bases, leaving 3 bases between them. The CDR3 spans 11 residues. The chain's CDR3 is CSVNSGNTIYF. CDR3 nucleotide sequence: TGCAGCGTCAACTCTGGAAACACCATATATTTT.

J is TRBJ1-2 and V is TRBV27; 8 bases map to TRBD1. Germline V CDR1 and CDR2: MNHEY, SMNVEV (reference sequence). CDR3 size: 15 residues. V gave up 6 bases and J gave up 4 bases; unmatched junction bases: 10. CDR3 nucleotide sequence: TGTGCCAGCAGCCGAGTGCCAGACAGGGGCTATGGCTACACCTTC. Translated: CASSRVPDRGYGYTF.

The CDR3 here is CASSFPSHNGYTF. The DNA for the CDR3 is TGTGCCAGCAGCTTTCCTTCGCATAACGGCTACACCTTC. V is TRBV5-4 and J is TRBJ1-2; no firm D call. The germline V gene encodes CDR1 SGHNT and CDR2 YYREEE (reference sequence). CDR3 size: 13 residues. Trimming left V 2 bases short and J 8 bases short, with 13 bases between. Full variable domain (outside the CDR3, taken from reference TRBV5-4 and TRBJ1-2): ETGVTQSPTHLIKTRGQQVTLRCSSQSGHNTVSWYQQALGQGPQFIFQYYREEENGRGNFPPRFSGLQFPNYSSELNVNALELDDSALYLCASSFPSHNGYTFGSGTRLTVV.

The chain is built from TRBV5-1 and TRBJ1-1, with D maybe TRBD1 (5 bases). Germline V gene sequence: CDR1 SGHRS, CDR2 YFSETQ. This CDR3 is built from 14 residues. V was shortened by 1 base and J by 7 bases, with 14 bases between the two germline ends. The DNA of the CDR3 is TGCGCCAGCAGCTTGTCAGCTGGGGCAGGTGAAGCTTTCTTT. Its protein product is CASSLSAGAGEAFF. Complete variable domain (other parts from reference TRBV5-1 and TRBJ1-1): KAGVTQTPRYLIKTRGQQVTLSCSPISGHRSVSWYQQTPGQGLQFLFEYFSETQRNKGNFPGRFSGRQFSNSRSEMNVSTLELGDSALYLCASSLSAGAGEAFFGQGTRLTVV.

The V gene is TRBV10-3, the J gene TRBJ2-7, with 8 positions matching TRBD2. V trimming: 8 bases; J trimming: 2 bases; junction bases outside the gene matches: 5. The V gene's germline CDR1 is ENHRY and CDR2 SYGVKD. The CDR3 consists of 13 residues. Written as DNA, the CDR3 is TGTGCCATCCGGGAGGGGTTGCCCTACGAGCAGTACTTC. It is translated as CAIREGLPYEQYF.

The chain combines TRBV12-5 with TRBJ2-5; D unresolved. The germline V gene encodes CDR1 LGHNT and CDR2 FRNRAP. The V and J ends lost 5 bases and 1 base respectively, with 11 bases between them. The CDR3 runs 14 residues. The CDR3 DNA sequence: TGTGCTAGTGGTCCGAGGAACCTCCAAGAGACCCAGTACTTC. Translation gives CASGPRNLQETQYF.

V gene TRBV3-1 combines with J gene TRBJ2-2; D ambiguous. The V gene's germline CDR1 is LGHDT and CDR2 YNNKEL (reference sequence). V lost 2 bases, J lost 4 bases, and 11 bases lay in between. The CDR3 loop spans 15 amino acids. The CDR3 loop is CASSQLGPGTGELFF. CDR3 coding DNA: TGTGCCAGCAGCCAACTCGGACCTGGCACCGGGGAGCTGTTTTTT. The full variable domain, rest sourced from reference TRBV3-1 and TRBJ2-2, is DTAVSQTPKYLVTQMGNDKSIKCEQNLGHDTMYWYKQDSKKFLKIMFSYNNKELIINETVPNRFSPKSPDKAHLNLHINSLELGDSAVYFCASSQLGPGTGELFFGEGSRLTVL.

This clonotype was recorded only once. The chain uses TRBV29-1 and TRBJ2-2, with a tentative D call TRBD1 (6 bases). The CDR3 is made up of 13 amino acids. V lost 1 base and J lost 7, with 10 bases in between. The germline CDR1 and CDR2 sequences are SQVTM and ANQGSEA. CDR3 coding DNA: TGCAGCGTTGAAGGAAACAGGGACGGGGAGCTGTTTTTT. Translated: CSVEGNRDGELFF.

V is TRBV12-3 or TRBV12-4 and J is TRBJ2-3; a weak D match, TRBD2 (5 bases). The V end lost 3 bases, the J end lost 2 bases, and 12 bases lay between the germline ends. This CDR3 has 15 residues. CDR3 sequence (DNA): TGTGCCAGCAGTTTTCATCTAGCTGACACAGATACGCAGTATTTT. Its translation: CASSFHLADTDTQYF.

J is TRBJ1-1 and V is TRBV12-3 or TRBV12-4, with 7 bases lining up with TRBD1. CDR3 length equals 13 residues. J was trimmed by 6 bases and V by 6 bases; bases with no gene match: 7. The DNA for the CDR3 is TGTGCCAGCAGCTACAGGGGTGAGGCTGAAGCTTTCTTT. Translated, it gives CASSYRGEAEAFF.

This chain joins TRBV30 and TRBJ2-7; D call uncertain. The CDR3 extends over 10 amino acids. In germline, CDR1 is GTSNPN, CDR2 SVGIG (reference sequence). Trimming removed 2 bases from V and 6 bases from J, with 5 bases in between. CDR3 coding DNA: TGTGCCTGGAGTCGGGTCGAGCAGTACTTC. Protein sequence: CAWSRVEQYF.

The J gene is TRBJ2-7, the V gene TRBV27; 10 bases fit TRBD2. Germline V lookup: CDR1 MNHEY, CDR2 SMNVEV (reference sequence). The CDR3 totals 14 residues. The V gene end was trimmed by 7 bases and the J gene end by 5 bases; junction bases not matched to a gene: 8. CDR3 bases: TGTGCCAGCACCCTTACCGGGACTAGCGACGAGCAGTACTTC. Translating it yields CASTLTGTSDEQYF.